This T cell receptor beta chain comes out of a study of response to subunit inactivated influenza vaccine. Study findings and constraints: Each seasonal influenza vaccination recruits few new T cells, the authors suggested.

V was clipped by 4 bases and J by 4 bases, with 10 bases between them. The CDR3 sequence is 14 residues long. The germline V gene encodes CDR1 MGHRA and CDR2 YSYEKL. This clonotype was seen many times. The target antigen is unknown. TCRdb ran MiXCR on the RT-PCR reads and lists one entry per CDR3 protein. The sample shows 530,000 or so distinct CDR3 sequences, roughly 15% of them seen only once. The TCR originated in a man aged 50-59 years who received an inactivated influenza vaccine. The V call is TRBV4-1, the J call TRBJ1-4; D gene unclear. The specimen comprised PBMCs from blood, sampled 11 to 12 days after vaccination. CDR3 amino acids: CASSLGLLNEKLFF. For the CDR3, the DNA is TGCGCCAGCAGCCTTGGCCTCCTTAATGAAAAACTGTTTTTT.